Listed below are T cell receptor beta chains from one sample, sequenced in a study of T cells after yellow fever vaccination. Each CDR3 protein is one row after TCRdb ran MiXCR on the 5' RACE reads. The sample has 450,000 to 600,000 distinct CDR3 sequences; roughly 12% are singletons. The specimen comprised PBMCs, sampled on the day of the yellow fever booster vaccination. The source is a man in his thirties or forties who received the YFV17D yellow fever vaccine. The CDR3 runs from the conserved cysteine through the conserved F or W. D genes are given only for firm matches. The size of a clone is reported for some rows only, either as once, few or many, or as a class for expanded clones.

TRBV20-1	TRBJ2-3	.	TRBD2	CSAGIGLAGATAHTDTQYF	TGCAGTGCTGGGATCGGACTAGCTGGGGCGACAGCACACACAGATACGCAGTATTTT
TRBV5-6	TRBJ2-5	few	.	CASSGSAIRETQYF	TGTGCCAGCAGTGGTAGCGCAATCCGAGAGACCCAGTACTTC
TRBV14	TRBJ2-1	once	.	CASSRTDPYNEQFF	TGTGCCAGCAGCCGGACAGACCCCTACAATGAGCAGTTCTTC
TRBV20-1	TRBJ1-1	.	.	CSARPRGSVNTEAFF	TGCAGTGCTAGGCCCAGGGGCTCGGTGAACACTGAAGCTTTCTTT
TRBV20-1	TRBJ2-1	few	.	CSALGGAGQPRDEQFF	TGCAGTGCTCTCGGGGGAGCGGGCCAACCCCGGGATGAGCAGTTCTTC
TRBV4-3	TRBJ2-5	.	.	CASSQVYGGETQYF	TGCGCCAGCAGCCAAGTTTACGGCGGGGAGACCCAGTACTTC
TRBV6-2/TRBV6-3	TRBJ1-5	few	.	CASSYWVRESNQPQHF	TGTGCCAGCAGTTACTGGGTGAGGGAAAGCAATCAGCCCCAGCATTTT
TRBV12-3/TRBV12-4	TRBJ2-7	.	.	CASSLQPHEQYF	TGTGCCAGCAGTTTACAACCCCACGAGCAGTACTTC
TRBV7-9	TRBJ2-7	few	.	CASSSGGVLFSYEQYF	TGTGCCAGCAGCTCAGGGGGGGTACTATTCTCCTACGAGCAGTACTTC
TRBV20-1	TRBJ1-6	few	.	CSATPQSSYNSPLHF	TGCAGTGCTACCCCCCAGAGCTCCTATAATTCACCCCTCCACTTT
TRBV12-3/TRBV12-4	TRBJ2-1	.	TRBD2	CASSLGPSGTIEQFF	TGTGCCAGCAGTTTAGGCCCCAGCGGGACGATTGAGCAGTTCTTC
TRBV5-1	TRBJ1-2	many	.	CASSLAVQYGYTF	TGCGCCAGCAGCTTGGCGGTCCAATATGGCTACACCTTC
TRBV18	TRBJ2-7	.	TRBD1	CASSTGVGSYEQYF	TGTGCCAGCTCAACAGGGGTTGGGTCCTACGAGCAGTACTTC
TRBV7-2	TRBJ2-7	few	.	CASSLALGSAAAYEQYF	TGTGCCAGCAGCTTAGCGCTGGGGTCTGCTGCAGCCTACGAGCAGTACTTC
TRBV20-1	TRBJ2-7	.	TRBD2	CSADPGLDSYEQYF	TGCAGTGCCGATCCGGGACTAGACTCCTACGAGCAGTACTTC
TRBV18	TRBJ2-1	.	.	CASYAGTYNEQFF	TGTGCCAGCTACGCCGGGACCTACAATGAGCAGTTCTTC
TRBV6-1	TRBJ2-4	few	.	CASGMGAKNIQYF	TGTGCCAGCGGGATGGGAGCCAAAAACATTCAGTACTTC
TRBV29-1	TRBJ1-2	.	.	CSVVRGFYGYTF	TGCAGCGTTGTTCGGGGGTTCTATGGCTACACCTTC
TRBV12-3/TRBV12-4	TRBJ2-2	.	.	CASSPLGGPGELFF	TGTGCCAGCAGCCCCCTAGGGGGTCCCGGGGAGCTGTTTTTT
TRBV7-8	TRBJ2-7	few	.	CASSWSGSPEQYF	TGTGCCAGCAGCTGGTCGGGATCCCCCGAGCAGTACTTC
TRBV5-4	TRBJ2-2	.	.	CASSLAGGQGGTTGELFF	TGTGCCAGCAGCTTGGCCGGAGGTCAGGGGGGGACCACCGGGGAGCTGTTTTTT
TRBV7-9	TRBJ1-2	few	.	CASSSYSTENYGYTF	TGTGCCAGCAGCTCCTACTCGACAGAGAACTATGGCTACACCTTC
TRBV6-1	TRBJ2-1	many	TRBD2	CASTSTRSSGRDEQFF	TGTGCCAGCACCTCCACGCGGAGTAGCGGGAGGGATGAGCAGTTCTTC
TRBV6-1	TRBJ2-7	.	TRBD1	CATLLLRGSSYEQYF	TGTGCCACACTCTTACTCAGGGGGAGCTCCTACGAGCAGTACTTC
TRBV12-3/TRBV12-4	TRBJ2-7	few	.	CASSLSPLLYEQYF	TGTGCCAGCAGCTTGTCTCCTTTACTCTACGAGCAGTACTTC
TRBV9	TRBJ1-2	.	TRBD1	CASSVTGGGSYGYTF	TGTGCCAGCAGCGTTACAGGGGGCGGAAGCTATGGCTACACCTTC
TRBV20-1	TRBJ2-1	many	.	CSARDAGEEQPFF	TGCAGTGCTAGAGATGCAGGGGAGGAACAGCCGTTCTTC
TRBV6-1	TRBJ2-1	.	TRBD2	CASRVGGLASRDEQFF	TGTGCCAGCAGAGTGGGGGGACTAGCGTCTAGGGATGAGCAGTTCTTC
TRBV11-2	TRBJ2-2	.	TRBD2	CASSLKRFREGHNTGELFF	TGTGCCAGCAGCTTAAAGAGGTTTCGGGAGGGCCACAACACCGGGGAGCTGTTTTTT
TRBV20-1	TRBJ2-7	.	TRBD2	CSAREVGRVDEQYF	TGCAGTGCTAGAGAGGTAGGGAGGGTGGACGAGCAGTACTTC
TRBV7-9	TRBJ1-5	.	.	CASSRDRGRPQHF	TGTGCCAGCAGCAGAGATCGGGGTCGGCCCCAGCATTTT
TRBV30	TRBJ2-1	few	TRBD2	CAWSSGLAGGDEQFF	TGTGCCTGGAGTTCGGGACTAGCGGGAGGGGATGAGCAGTTCTTC
TRBV7-3	TRBJ2-1	few	.	CASSLSVEYNEQFF	TGTGCCAGCAGCTTAAGCGTGGAGTACAATGAGCAGTTCTTC
TRBV4-3	TRBJ1-4	.	.	CASSQDTEKLFF	TGCGCCAGCAGCCAAGATACCGAAAAACTGTTTTTT
TRBV9	TRBJ2-1	.	.	CASSVDHTVEYNEQFF	TGTGCCAGCAGCGTAGATCACACCGTAGAATACAATGAGCAGTTCTTC
TRBV6-2/TRBV6-3	TRBJ2-1	few	.	CASKEEIFYNEQFF	TGTGCCAGCAAGGAGGAAATTTTTTACAATGAGCAGTTCTTC
TRBV7-2	TRBJ2-7	many	.	CASSLAARFYEQYF	TGTGCCAGCAGCTTGGCCGCCAGATTCTACGAGCAGTACTTC
TRBV3-1	TRBJ1-6	.	.	CASSSWVSYNSPLHF	TGTGCCAGCAGTTCCTGGGTGTCCTATAATTCACCCCTCCACTTT
TRBV19	TRBJ1-5	.	.	CASSRAYGNQPQHF	TGTGCCAGTAGTCGAGCTTACGGCAATCAGCCCCAGCATTTT
TRBV15	TRBJ2-5	.	TRBD2	CATSPFRTSGRETQYF	TGTGCCACCAGCCCCTTCAGGACTAGCGGGAGAGAGACCCAGTACTTC
TRBV7-3	TRBJ2-3	few	TRBD2	CASSLGIAGVADTQYF	TGTGCCAGCAGCCTAGGAATAGCGGGAGTTGCAGATACGCAGTATTTT
TRBV2	TRBJ2-1	.	TRBD2	CASSDRLAGLYNEQFF	TGTGCCAGCAGTGATCGACTAGCGGGATTATACAATGAGCAGTTCTTC